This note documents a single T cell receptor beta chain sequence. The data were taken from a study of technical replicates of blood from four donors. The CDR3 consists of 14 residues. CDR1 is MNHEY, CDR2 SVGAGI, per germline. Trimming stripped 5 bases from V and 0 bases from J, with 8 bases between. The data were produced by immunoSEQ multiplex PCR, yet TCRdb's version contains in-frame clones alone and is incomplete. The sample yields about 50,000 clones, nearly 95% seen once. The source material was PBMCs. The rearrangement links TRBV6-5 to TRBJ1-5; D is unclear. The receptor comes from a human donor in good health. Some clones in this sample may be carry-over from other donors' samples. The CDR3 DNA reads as TGTGCCAGCAGTAGCGCGGATAGCAATCAGCCCCAGCATTTT. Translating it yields CASSSADSNQPQHF.